The clone carrying this TCR beta chain was seen a handful of times. The target antigen is unknown. This sample is part of a study of T-cell reconstitution after alpha-beta-depleted transplantation in children. Between the trimmed V and J ends, which lost 2 bases and 2 bases, there was a span of 13 bases. The V gene's germline CDR1 is MNHEY and CDR2 SVGAGI. The CDR3 runs to 15 residues. Findings and limits, study-wide: For some patients, TCRbeta diversity was high at day 60 because of recipient T cells and thymic progenitors that survived. The study reportedly traced alpha-beta T cells about two months after transplant to several hundred expanded graft clones.

During its preparation, the TCRbeta library received unique molecular identifiers. One entry per CDR3 protein, called by TCRdb with MiXCR from the PCR reads. Of around 90,000 distinct CDR3 sequences listed, 15% to 18% are singletons. The sequence derives from a male patient aged 2-15 years who had a stem cell transplant for acute lymphoblastic leukemia, so the T cells may come from the graft donor. The sample in question was PBMCs, mostly from graft donor cells, obtained 180 days after TCRalphabeta/CD19-depleted stem cell transplant. The chain joins TRBV6-5 to TRBJ2-7; no clear D. CDR3 coding DNA: TGTGCCAGCAGTTACCTCGATTCCCCCCCCTACGAGCAGTACTTC. Residues: CASSYLDSPPYEQYF.